One sample yielded the 5 T cell receptor beta chains listed below, sequenced in a study of tumour-infiltrating T cells in Burkitt lymphoma (dated by TCRdb to about 2020). The library came from the immunoSEQ multiplex PCR assay. This immuneACCESS table, as held by TCRdb, lists in-frame sequences with V and J called but not all clones. Of the missing ones, under half trace to an unresolved V gene in checked studies; the others have no known cause. This sample is represented by more than 2,000 clones; approximately 15% of them were singletons. The top ten clones comprise about 9.5% of the sample. Sequenced: tumor tissue. The source is a human donor with Burkitt lymphoma.

This clone was seen only a few times. The chain carries TRBV5-4 and TRBJ2-5, with TRBD2 identical over 7 bases. The ends lost 1 base at V and 1 base at J; junction bases unmatched: 4. CDR1 is SGHNT and CDR2 is YYREEE in the germline V gene (reference sequence). This CDR3 is 15 amino acids long. CDR3 DNA: TGTGCCAGCAGCTTGAGGCGGGGGAGCCAAGAGACCCAGTACTTC. Translating it yields CASSLRRGSQETQYF.

This clone is labeled large. V usage is TRBV5-1 and J usage is TRBJ2-7, with 8 nucleotides matching TRBD1. Looked up from germline, CDR1 is SGHRS and CDR2 is YFSETQ. V was clipped by 4 bases and J by 2 bases; unmatched bases: 8. The CDR3 has 15 amino acids. CDR3: CASSQPGQVTYEQYF. Here the CDR3 DNA reads TGCGCCAGCAGCCAACCGGGACAGGTAACCTACGAGCAGTACTTC.

The table lists this clone with a few counts. The rearrangement joins TRBV5-1 to TRBJ2-2; tentatively, D is TRBD1 or TRBD2 (5 bases each). The germline V gene encodes CDR1 SGHRS and CDR2 YFSETQ. Trimming took off 7 bases at V and 6 bases at J, with 7 bases between the two ends. The CDR3 runs to 11 residues. CDR3 DNA: TGCGCCAGCCGAGGGGCCGGGGAGCTGTTTTTT. This translates into CASRGAGELFF.

The rearrangement uses TRBV19 and TRBJ1-3; no definite D call. The V gene lost 3 bases and the J gene lost 2 bases, with 11 bases spanning the gap. CDR3 size: 15 residues. CDR1 is LNHDA and CDR2 is SQIVND in the germline V gene (reference sequence). CDR3 in DNA: TGTGCCAGTAGTATCCCTCGGACGGCTGGAAACACCATATATTTT. This translates into CASSIPRTAGNTIYF.

This clone was counted only a few times. The chain joins TRBV27 to TRBJ2-7; the D gene could be TRBD1 or TRBD2 (5 bases each). Trimming stripped 6 bases from V and 0 bases from J, with 9 bases between. Germline lookup yields CDR1 MNHEY and CDR2 SMNVEV (reference sequence). The CDR3 covers 13 residues. The CDR3 nucleotides read TGTGCCAGCAGAGGGACGGTCTCCTACGAGCAGTACTTC. This translates into CASRGTVSYEQYF.